These T cell receptor beta chains were read from a single sample in a study of response to subunit inactivated influenza vaccine. Each CDR3 protein is one row after TCRdb ran MiXCR on the RT-PCR reads. The sample has around 790,000 distinct CDR3 sequences, 21% seen once. The sample consisted of PBMCs from blood, taken 4 to 6 days after vaccination. These receptors came from a man in his forties or fifties who received an inactivated influenza vaccine. The CDR3 runs from the conserved cysteine through the conserved F or W. A D gene is named only where the DNA matches it firmly. Some rows mark clone size as missing; the rest say once, few, many or name a class of expanded clone.

V gene	D gene	clone size	J gene	CDR3 length	CDR3 DNA	CDR3 protein
TRBV10-3	NA	NA	TRBJ2-7	14	TGTGCCATCAGTGAGTCGGCTGCTACCTACGAGCAGTACTTC	CAISESAATYEQYF
TRBV24-1	NA	NA	TRBJ2-3	14	TGTGCCACCAGTGATTTTTGGGGGTCGGATACGCAGTATTTT	CATSDFWGSDTQYF
TRBV28	NA	NA	TRBJ2-7	15	TGTGCCAGCAGTTTATACTCGGGCCCTTCCTACGAGCAGTACTTC	CASSLYSGPSYEQYF
TRBV30	TRBD2	NA	TRBJ2-3	15	TGTGCCTGGACCCCGGGACTACTGCGAGGAATTACGCAGTATTTT	CAWTPGLLRGITQYF
TRBV7-2	TRBD1	NA	TRBJ1-6	15	TGTGCCAGCAGTCCCGGACAGGCGGTAAATTCACCCCTCCACTTT	CASSPGQAVNSPLHF
TRBV6-5	TRBD2	NA	TRBJ2-5	16	TGTGCCAGCAGTTACGGCCCGGGACTAGGGCAAGAGACCCAGTACTTC	CASSYGPGLGQETQYF
TRBV4-1	TRBD1	NA	TRBJ1-5	15	TGCGCCAGCAGCCCCTGGGACAGAAGCAATCAGCCCCAGCATTTT	CASSPWDRSNQPQHF
TRBV12-3/TRBV12-4	TRBD1	few	TRBJ2-1	15	TGTGCCAGCAGTACCCGGGACAGAAATTACAATGAGCAGTTCTTC	CASSTRDRNYNEQFF
TRBV12-3/TRBV12-4	NA	few	TRBJ2-3	15	TGTGCCAGCAGTTCATCTCACCGCCGGGTAGATACGCAGTATTTT	CASSSSHRRVDTQYF
TRBV4-1	TRBD1	many	TRBJ2-7	16	TGCGCCAGCAGCTTACCTGACAGGGGGGAAACCTACGAGCAGTACTTC	CASSLPDRGETYEQYF
TRBV6-5	NA	NA	TRBJ1-1	12	TGTGCCAGCACCCCTGGACAGTACGAAGCTTTCTTT	CASTPGQYEAFF